A selection of T cell receptor beta chains follows, all from one sample in a study of blood T cell repertoires in COVID-19. The method was immunoSEQ multiplex PCR; TCRdb's version includes in-frame clones alone and lacks a portion of them. The sample shows about 490,000 clones, 70% to 90% of them seen only once. Sequenced: peripheral blood. These receptors originate from a human donor in a cohort sampled during active COVID-19. CDR3s include the opening cysteine and the closing phenylalanine or tryptophan. The D gene is left open where the match is weak. Where a row states a size, it is once, few, many or the class of an expanded clone; other rows omit it.

>TRBJ1-1|once|TRBD1|TRBV27
TGTGCCAGCAGACCTCCGACAGGGGGCAGGACTGAAGCTTTCTTT
CASRPPTGGRTEAFF
>TRBJ1-5|NA|NA|TRBV10-3
TGTGCCATCAGTGAGAACAGGGAGAATCAGCCCCAGCATTTT
CAISENRENQPQHF
>TRBJ1-4|NA|TRBD1|TRBV7-9
TGTGCCAGCAGCTTGGGGACAGCCGCAACTAATGAAAAACTGTTTTTT
CASSLGTAATNEKLFF
>TRBJ2-7|NA|NA|TRBV4-1
TGCGCCAGCAGCCAAGATCCGAGACCGACTTCCCACGAGCAGTACTTC
CASSQDPRPTSHEQYF
>TRBJ2-5|NA|NA|TRBV7-3
TGTGCCAGCAGCCCGGAAAGGGGGGAGACCCAGTACTTC
CASSPERGETQYF
>TRBJ2-1|NA|TRBD1|TRBV2
TGTGCCAGCAGTGACAGGGACAGGGGTAAGGGTGAGCAGTTCTTC
CASSDRDRGKGEQFF
>TRBJ2-3|NA|NA|TRBV28
TGTGCCAGCAGTTTAGTGAGAGGGGGCGGGGATCGAGATACGCAGTATTTT
CASSLVRGGGDRDTQYF
>TRBJ1-5|NA|NA|TRBV7-6
TGTGCCAGCAGCTTAGAGGGAGGGCCCCAGCATTTT
CASSLEGGPQHF
>TRBJ1-1|NA|NA|TRBV7-2
TGTGCCAGCAGCTTGGGGGGGCGCGCTCTCATGAACACTGAAGCTTTCTTT
CASSLGGRALMNTEAFF
>TRBJ2-1|NA|TRBD2|TRBV15
TGTGCCACCAGCAGAGATGCGGTTACTAGCGGGAGACATGAGCAGTTCTTC
CATSRDAVTSGRHEQFF
>TRBJ2-7|NA|TRBD1|TRBV3-1/TRBV3-2
TGTGCCAGCAGCCCTACTTGGGGACAGGAGCAGTACTTC
CASSPTWGQEQYF
>TRBJ2-3|NA|TRBD2|TRBV27
TGTGCCAGCAGTACAAGCGGGACCCGAAACACAGATACGCAGTATTTT
CASSTSGTRNTDTQYF
>TRBJ2-2|NA|TRBD2|TRBV2
TGTGCCAGCAGTATTGGGATAATAGCGGGAGTGAACACCGGGGAGCTGTTTTTT
CASSIGIIAGVNTGELFF
>TRBJ2-7|NA|NA|TRBV21-1
TGTGCCAGCAGCAAAGGGCCAGGGGGCCCCCACGAGCAGTACTTC
CASSKGPGGPHEQYF
>TRBJ2-1|NA|NA|TRBV11-3
TGTGCCAGCAGCTTAGAAGGGGGTAGTGAGCAGTTCTTC
CASSLEGGSEQFF
>TRBJ1-2|NA|NA|TRBV6-5
TGTGCCAGCAGCCTTGGGCGAGGGCTCTATGGCTACACCTTC
CASSLGRGLYGYTF
>TRBJ2-5|NA|TRBD2|TRBV7-2
TGTGCCAGCAGCCACGGACTAGTCCAAGAGACCCAGTACTTC
CASSHGLVQETQYF
>TRBJ1-5|NA|NA|TRBV19
TGTGCCAGTAGCCGGTATGTAACAGACAGTAGCAATCAGCCCCAGCATTTT
CASSRYVTDSSNQPQHF
>TRBJ2-1|NA|NA|TRBV24-1
TGTGCCACCAGTGATTCGACAGGAGGCTCCTACAATGAGCAGTTCTTC
CATSDSTGGSYNEQFF
>TRBJ1-2|NA|NA|TRBV5-4
TGTGCCAGCAGCTTGGCAGGGTACTATGGCTACACCTTC
CASSLAGYYGYTF
>TRBJ2-3|NA|NA|TRBV7-9
TGTGCCAGCAGCGGAGCGGCTACAGCGGGCTCAGATACGCAGTATTTT
CASSGAATAGSDTQYF
>TRBJ2-1|NA|NA|TRBV7-2
TGTGCCAGCAGCCAAGAGAGCCAGCGCAATGAGCAGTTCTTC
CASSQESQRNEQFF
>TRBJ2-5|NA|NA|TRBV7-2
TGTGCCGTCCGGAGGACCCCCATCGGAGAGACCCAGTACTTC
CAVRRTPIGETQYF
>TRBJ1-2|NA|NA|TRBV7-9
TGTGCCAGCAGCTTAGACTCCGCAGGGGGCTACACCTTC
CASSLDSAGGYTF
>TRBJ2-7|NA|TRBD1|TRBV5-6
TGTGCCAGCAGCTTGGCCGGGACAGGGAGCTACGAGCAGTACTTC
CASSLAGTGSYEQYF
>TRBJ2-3|NA|NA|TRBV19
TGTGCCAGTAGTATTCTAGGAGCGGCGGGACCGGGTACGCAGTATTTT
CASSILGAAGPGTQYF
>TRBJ2-2|NA|TRBD2|TRBV10-3
TGTGCCATCAGTGGGCGGGAGATCACCGGGGAGCTGTTTTTT
CAISGREITGELFF
>TRBJ2-5|NA|TRBD1|TRBV5-5
TGTGCCTCTCTAGTCGACAGGGGAGAGACCCAGTACTTC
CASLVDRGETQYF
>TRBJ2-7|NA|TRBD2|TRBV29-1
TGCAGCGTTGAAGCTAGCGGGAGGGCCGGGGAGCAGTACTTC
CSVEASGRAGEQYF
>TRBJ1-1|NA|NA|TRBV6-5
TGTGCCTCCCGGCGACTCATGAACACTGAAGCTTTCTTT
CASRRLMNTEAFF
>TRBJ2-3|NA|TRBD2|TRBV7-3
TGTGCCAGCAGCCTGCTAGCGGGGACAGATACGCAGTATTTT
CASSLLAGTDTQYF
>TRBJ2-1|many|TRBD2|TRBV11-2
TGTGCCAGCTTCCCTAGCGGGAGGTACAATGAGCAGTTCTTC
CASFPSGRYNEQFF
>TRBJ2-1|NA|TRBD2|TRBV7-8
TGTGCCAGCAGCTTAGTAGCTAGCGGGTACAATGAGCAGTTCTTC
CASSLVASGYNEQFF
>TRBJ1-3|NA|NA|TRBV27
TGTGCCAGCAGTTTAAAGGCAGGGGTGAGAAACACCATATATTTT
CASSLKAGVRNTIYF
>TRBJ1-2|NA|TRBD1|TRBV12-3/TRBV12-4
TGTGCCAGCAGTGTACAGGGGGCAAATGGCTACACCTTC
CASSVQGANGYTF
>TRBJ1-2|NA|TRBD1|TRBV9
TGTGCCAGCAGCACCCCGACAGGGGACTATGGCTACACCTTC
CASSTPTGDYGYTF
>TRBJ1-1|NA|NA|TRBV9
TGTGCCAGCAGCCCCCCAGGGATGGGGAACACTGAAGCTTTCTTT
CASSPPGMGNTEAFF
>TRBJ1-3|NA|TRBD1|TRBV7-9
TGTGCCAGCAGCTTAAGGGACAGGGGGCAAGGAAACACCATATATTTT
CASSLRDRGQGNTIYF
>TRBJ1-1|few|NA|TRBV9
TGTGCCAGCAGCGCGATCGGGAACACTGAAGCTTTCTTT
CASSAIGNTEAFF
>TRBJ2-3|NA|TRBD1|TRBV7-2
TGTGCCAGCGGCCAGGGGGTAAACACAGATACGCAGTATTTT
CASGQGVNTDTQYF
>TRBJ2-6|NA|NA|TRBV2
TGTGCTTCTAACTCTGGGGCCAACGTCCTGACTTTC
CASNSGANVLTF
>TRBJ1-1|NA|TRBD1|TRBV5-1
TGCGCCAGCAGCTGGGACAGCCCGAAAAACACTGAAGCTTTCTTT
CASSWDSPKNTEAFF
>TRBJ2-1|NA|TRBD2|TRBV4-2
TGTGCCAGCAGCCAAGATCCGGAGCTAGCGGGAGATTATGAGCAGTTCTTC
CASSQDPELAGDYEQFF
>TRBJ1-1|NA|TRBD1|TRBV25-1
TGTGCCAGCAGAGATCCAGGGGGCTACACTGAAGCTTTCTTT
CASRDPGGYTEAFF
>TRBJ1-4|NA|NA|TRBV7-8
TGTGCCAGCAGCTCCTTTGGGGCGGTATCTAATGAAAAACTGTTTTTT
CASSSFGAVSNEKLFF
>TRBJ2-7|once|TRBD2|TRBV7-3
TGTGCCAGCAGCTTATCCAGCGGGATCTCCTACGAGCAGTACTTC
CASSLSSGISYEQYF
>TRBJ2-3|NA|NA|TRBV4-2
TGTGCCAGCAGCCAAGATATGGACGGGGGTGAAGCAGATACGCAGTATTTT
CASSQDMDGGEADTQYF
>TRBJ1-1|NA|NA|TRBV5-4
TGTGCCAGCAGCTTGAGGTCTTTAAGCGCTGAAGCTTTCTTT
CASSLRSLSAEAFF
>TRBJ1-2|NA|TRBD1|TRBV29-1
TGCAGCATTGGGACAGGGTATGGAGGTGGCTACACCTTC
CSIGTGYGGGYTF
>TRBJ2-7|NA|TRBD2|TRBV30
TGTGCCTGGAGGGGCACGACTAGCGGGGGATCCTACGAGCAGTACTTC
CAWRGTTSGGSYEQYF
>TRBJ2-7|NA|NA|TRBV9
TGTGCCAGCAGCCCCCGGTCAGGGGAAGCCTACGAGCAGTACTTC
CASSPRSGEAYEQYF
>TRBJ2-1|NA|NA|TRBV2
TGTGCCAGCAGTGAATTGGGAGACAATGAGCAGTTCTTC
CASSELGDNEQFF
>TRBJ2-4|NA|NA|TRBV19
TGTGCCAGTAGTATCGGGCCCGAGGGCAAAAACATTCAGTACTTC
CASSIGPEGKNIQYF